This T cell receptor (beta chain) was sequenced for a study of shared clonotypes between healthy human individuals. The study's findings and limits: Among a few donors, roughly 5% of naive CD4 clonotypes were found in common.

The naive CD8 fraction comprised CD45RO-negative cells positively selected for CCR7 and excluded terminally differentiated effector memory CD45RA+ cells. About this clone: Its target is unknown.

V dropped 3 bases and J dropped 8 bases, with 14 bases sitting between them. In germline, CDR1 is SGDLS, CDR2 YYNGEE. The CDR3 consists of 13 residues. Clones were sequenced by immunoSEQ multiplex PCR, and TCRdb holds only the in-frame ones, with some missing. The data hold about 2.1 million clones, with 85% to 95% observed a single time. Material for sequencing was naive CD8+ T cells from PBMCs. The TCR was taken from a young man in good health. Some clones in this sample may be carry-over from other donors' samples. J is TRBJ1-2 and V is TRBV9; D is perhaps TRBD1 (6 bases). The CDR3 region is CASSDQGKRGYTF. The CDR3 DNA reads TGTGCCAGCAGCGACCAGGGGAAACGCGGCTACACCTTC.